This is a list of T cell receptor beta chains from one sample in a study of blood T cell repertoires in COVID-19. Data came from immunoSEQ multiplex PCR; TCRdb stores just in-frame clones and leaves some out. This sample has around 270,000 clones, with around 89% found just once. The sequenced material came from peripheral blood. These receptors came from a man aged 30 to 39 with acute or convalescent COVID-19. Both conserved end residues are part of each CDR3. Fields, in order: D gene, J gene, V gene, clone size, CDR3 DNA, CDR3 protein. D genes are given only for firm matches. Expanded clones get a size class; other rows say once, few or many, or leave the size out.

>.|TRBJ2-3|TRBV14|.
TGTGCCAGCAGCAGTCACCCGGGAGATACGCAGTATTTT
CASSSHPGDTQYF
>TRBD2|TRBJ2-2|TRBV7-3|.
TGTGCCAGCAGCCCGTCCGGGACTACTTCCGGGGAGCTGTTTTTT
CASSPSGTTSGELFF
>.|TRBJ2-1|TRBV4-2|.
TGTGCCAGCAGCCCATCAGCGGTGATCCCAAATGAGCAGTTCTTC
CASSPSAVIPNEQFF
>TRBD1|TRBJ1-4|TRBV11-2|.
TGTGCCAGCGGAGGGACAGGGGGTGAAAAACTGTTTTTT
CASGGTGGEKLFF
>.|TRBJ1-5|TRBV6-1|few
TGTGCCAGCAGTGAACAATCAGTAAGCAATCAGCCCCAGCATTTT
CASSEQSVSNQPQHF
>.|TRBJ2-1|TRBV6-2/TRBV6-3|.
TGTGCCAGCAGTTACCTGACAAAGTACAATGAGCAGTTCTTC
CASSYLTKYNEQFF
>.|TRBJ2-7|TRBV19|.
TGTGCCAGTAGTCTCCAGGGGCCTCTCTCCTACGAGCAGTACTTC
CASSLQGPLSYEQYF
>.|TRBJ1-5|TRBV2|.
TGTGCCAGCGGGGACACGGATAAGAATCAGCCCCAGCATTTT
CASGDTDKNQPQHF
>TRBD1|TRBJ1-5|TRBV28|few
TGTGCCAGCAGGCCCGACAGGGGGCATACGCAGCCCCAGCATTTT
CASRPDRGHTQPQHF
>TRBD2|TRBJ2-5|TRBV6-5|once
TGTGCCAGCAGATACGGGACTAGCAGAGAGACCCAGTACTTC
CASRYGTSRETQYF
>TRBD1|TRBJ1-4|TRBV29-1|.
TGCAGCGTCATGGGACAGGGGACTAATGAAAAACTGTTTTTT
CSVMGQGTNEKLFF
>.|TRBJ1-1|TRBV7-7|.
TGTGCTAGCAGCACGGACTTGAACACTGAAGCTTTCTTT
CASSTDLNTEAFF
>TRBD1|TRBJ1-1|TRBV15|.
TGTGCCACCAGCAGAGACTCAGGGGGCTGGGAAGCTTTCTTT
CATSRDSGGWEAFF
>.|TRBJ2-3|TRBV7-8|.
TGTGCCAGCAGCCCCTATATAGATACGCAGTATTTT
CASSPYIDTQYF
>.|TRBJ1-1|TRBV28|.
TGTGCGTCAGGTCAGAACACTGAAGCTTTCTTT
CASGQNTEAFF
>TRBD2|TRBJ2-1|TRBV7-6|.
TGTGCCAGCAGCTTAGAGGGCGGAGCGGGAAATGAGCAGTTCTTC
CASSLEGGAGNEQFF
>TRBD1|TRBJ2-7|TRBV5-1|few
TGCGCCAGCAGCGTAACAGGGGGCGTTTTGTCTGAGCAGTACTTC
CASSVTGGVLSEQYF
>TRBD2|TRBJ2-1|TRBV19|once
TGTGCCAGTAGGGGTGCGGGAGATTTCGGTGAGCAGTTCTTC
CASRGAGDFGEQFF
>.|TRBJ2-2|TRBV3-1/TRBV3-2|.
TGTGCCAGCAGCCGTGAAGGCGGAGGGGGCTGGACCGGGGAGCTGTTTTTT
CASSREGGGGWTGELFF
>.|TRBJ1-2|TRBV6-5|few
TGTGCCAGCAACTTAAACTATGGCTACACCTTC
CASNLNYGYTF
>.|TRBJ2-1|TRBV29-1|.
TGCAGCGTTGTTCCCAGGGAAATTCTGAATGAGCAGTTCTTC
CSVVPREILNEQFF
>.|TRBJ2-2|TRBV6-5|.
TGTGCCAGCAGTCCATCGACAGGGAACACCGGGGAGCTGTTTTTT
CASSPSTGNTGELFF
>.|TRBJ2-1|TRBV5-1|few
TGCGCCAGCAGCTTGAAAGGGGGCAATGAGCAGTTCTTC
CASSLKGGNEQFF
>.|TRBJ1-3|TRBV28|.
TGTGCCAGCAGTTTGTTTGGCGGCACTTTCTCTGGAAACACCATATATTTT
CASSLFGGTFSGNTIYF
>TRBD1|TRBJ2-7|TRBV30|once
TGTGCCTGGAGTGTAGGTTTCTCCGGGACAGAAATTTACGAGCAGTACTTC
CAWSVGFSGTEIYEQYF
>.|TRBJ2-3|TRBV9|.
TGTGCCAGCAGCCCAGGCACAGATACGCAGTATTTT
CASSPGTDTQYF
>.|TRBJ1-1|TRBV18|once
TGTGCCAGCTCACCATTTCTACAGGGTAACACTGAAGCTTTCTTT
CASSPFLQGNTEAFF
>TRBD2|TRBJ2-1|TRBV30|.
TGTGCCTGGAAGGACCTAGCGGAGAGCTCCTACAATGAGCAGTTCTTC
CAWKDLAESSYNEQFF
>TRBD2|TRBJ2-3|TRBV5-1|.
TGCGCCAGCAGCTTGTCTGGGCGGGGGGGCACAGATACGCAGTATTTT
CASSLSGRGGTDTQYF
>.|TRBJ1-2|TRBV6-5|.
TGTGCCAGCAGGGAGGGCCTCAGCTATGGCTACACCTTC
CASREGLSYGYTF
>.|TRBJ1-6|TRBV5-1|.
TGCGCCAGCAGAAAGGGCGGGGGGCACGGTTCACCCCTCCACTTT
CASRKGGGHGSPLHF
>TRBD2|TRBJ2-3|TRBV12-5|.
TGTGCTAGTGGTTCAGGACTAGCGGGGACAAGGACAGATACGCAGTATTTT
CASGSGLAGTRTDTQYF
>.|TRBJ2-7|TRBV6-5|.
TGTGCCAGCAGCGATTCAGGCATAGGGGGGCAGTACTTC
CASSDSGIGGQYF
>TRBD2|TRBJ2-1|TRBV4-1|.
TGCGCCAGCAGCCAAGCCCGACTAGCGGGAGGGCCCCATGAGCAGTTCTTC
CASSQARLAGGPHEQFF
>.|TRBJ2-7|TRBV28|.
TGTGCCAGCGGAGCACATCAAGCCGTAACCATCTACGAGCAGTACTTC
CASGAHQAVTIYEQYF
>TRBD1|TRBJ1-2|TRBV9|.
TGTGCCAGCAGCCCCGGGACAGGGCCCTACACCTTC
CASSPGTGPYTF
>.|TRBJ1-6|TRBV9|.
TGTGCCAGCAGCCTTGGGGAGGTCCGTAACAATTCACCCCTCCACTTT
CASSLGEVRNNSPLHF
>TRBD2|TRBJ2-2|TRBV11-3|.
TGTGCCAGCAGCCGGACTAGCGGGAACACCGGGGAGCTGTTTTTT
CASSRTSGNTGELFF
>TRBD2|TRBJ2-1|TRBV30|once
TGTGCCTGGGAGAGCGGGAGGGTTCACAATGAGCAGTTCTTC
CAWESGRVHNEQFF
>.|TRBJ1-2|TRBV19|.
TGTGCCACTGGAGGCCAGGTTTTTCTTGGCTACACCTTC
CATGGQVFLGYTF
>.|TRBJ1-2|TRBV10-3|few
TGTGCCATCACTATGAAGGGGGGGACGTATGGCTACACCTTC
CAITMKGGTYGYTF
>.|TRBJ2-5|TRBV5-1|.
TGCGCCAGCAGCCCCGGCGGCGGGGATAAAGAGACCCAGTACTTC
CASSPGGGDKETQYF
>.|TRBJ1-6|TRBV28|.
TGTGCCAGCCGGCCGGGGATCTTTGATTCACCCCTCCACTTT
CASRPGIFDSPLHF
>TRBD1|TRBJ2-6|TRBV6-1|.
TGTGCCAGCAGTGACGATTGGACAGGGAGTTCTGGGGCCAACGTCCTGACTTTC
CASSDDWTGSSGANVLTF
>.|TRBJ1-1|TRBV9|.
TGTGCCTCGAGGGCAGGAGGTGGAAAAATGCCCACTGAAGCTTTCTTT
CASRAGGGKMPTEAFF
>.|TRBJ1-2|TRBV7-9|.
TGTGCTTACCCTAGTGGGTATGGCTACACCTTC
CAYPSGYGYTF
>TRBD1|TRBJ1-1|TRBV10-3|.
TGTGCCAGCTGGGACAGGGGGTTGAACACTGAAGCTTTCTTT
CASWDRGLNTEAFF
>.|TRBJ2-1|TRBV28|.
TGTGCCAGCAGTTTAATGTACAACAATGAGCAGTTCTTC
CASSLMYNNEQFF
>TRBD1|TRBJ1-2|TRBV6-2/TRBV6-3|.
TGTGCCAGCAGTTACAAACAGGGGGCTTATGGCTACACCTTC
CASSYKQGAYGYTF
>.|TRBJ2-7|TRBV18|.
TGTGCCAGCTCACCCGGCGGGAAGCAGTACTTC
CASSPGGKQYF
>TRBD1|TRBJ1-1|TRBV11-2|.
TGTGCCAGCAGCTCCGGACAGGGAGGGTACACTGAAGCTTTCTTT
CASSSGQGGYTEAFF
>TRBD1|TRBJ1-4|TRBV11-2|.
TGTGCCAGCAGCTCGAACAGGGGGCGTGAAAAACTGTTTTTT
CASSSNRGREKLFF
>.|TRBJ1-5|TRBV6-5|.
TGTGCCAGCAGTTACTCGAGCAGGGGAAGCAATCAGCCCCAGCATTTT
CASSYSSRGSNQPQHF
>TRBD1|TRBJ1-1|TRBV19|.
TGTGCCAGTAGCTTCCGGGACAGGGGCGAAGGTGAAGCTTTCTTT
CASSFRDRGEGEAFF
>TRBD1|TRBJ1-4|TRBV5-1|.
TGCGCCAGCAGCTTGACAGGGGGTGGAGAAAAACTGTTTTTT
CASSLTGGGEKLFF
>TRBD2|TRBJ2-2|TRBV6-5|.
TGTGCCAGCCGAATTCTAGCGGGGGCCCCCGGGGAGCTGTTTTTT
CASRILAGAPGELFF
>.|TRBJ1-2|TRBV18|once
TGTGCCAGCTCCCGAGACAGCTCCTATGGCTACACCTTC
CASSRDSSYGYTF
>.|TRBJ2-7|TRBV6-6|.
TGTGCCAGCAGGCGTCAGGGTAAGGACGAGCAGTACTTC
CASRRQGKDEQYF
>TRBD1|TRBJ1-2|TRBV20-1|.
TGCAGTGCTAGTTACAGGGGGCAAGGCTATGGCTACACCTTC
CSASYRGQGYGYTF
>TRBD1|TRBJ2-7|TRBV11-2|.
TGTGCCAGCAGCCGACAGGGAGTCTCCTACGAGCAGTACTTC
CASSRQGVSYEQYF